Here is one T cell receptor (beta chain) with its context. The entry originates in a study of Ad26.COV2.S vaccination and SARS-CoV-2 variants. Treatment here: 15 to 20 received Ad26.COV2.S at low or high dose, single or two shots; a few received placebo; per-sample allocation not given. Day 63 following the first vaccine or placebo injection was when the samples were taken. Repertoires were generated with immunoSEQ multiplex PCR, while TCRdb's copy carries only in-frame clones and drops some. Of some 340,000 clones listed, about 86% are singletons. Germline V gene sequence: CDR1 SGHTA, CDR2 FQGNSA. The CDR3 has 15 residues. J lost 3 bases, V lost 5 bases, and 7 bases had no gene match.

The rearrangement links TRBV7-2 to TRBJ1-1; 9 nucleotides agree with TRBD1. The input for sequencing was peripheral blood, taken in a trial of Ad26.COV2.S vaccine versus placebo. The source of this sequence is a person between 18 and 65 years old who received the Ad26.COV2.S COVID-19 vaccine or a placebo. The CDR3 sequence is CASSTRTGADTEAFF. In DNA form, the CDR3 reads TGTGCCAGCAGCACCAGGACAGGGGCGGACACTGAAGCTTTCTTT. Together with reference TRBV7-2 and TRBJ1-1, the CDR3 gives the full variable domain: GAGVSQSPSNKVTEKGKDVELRCDPISGHTALYWYRQSLGQGLEFLIYFQGNSAPDKSGLPSDRFSAERTGGSVSTLTIQRTQQEDSAVYLCASSTRTGADTEAFFGQGTRLTVV.